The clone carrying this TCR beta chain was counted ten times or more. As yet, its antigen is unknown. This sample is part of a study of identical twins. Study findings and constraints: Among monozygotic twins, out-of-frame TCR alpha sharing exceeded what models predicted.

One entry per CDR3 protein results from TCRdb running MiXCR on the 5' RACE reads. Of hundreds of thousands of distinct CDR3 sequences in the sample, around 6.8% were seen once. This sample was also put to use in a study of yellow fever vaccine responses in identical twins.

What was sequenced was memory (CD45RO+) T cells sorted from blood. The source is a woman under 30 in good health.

The CDR3: CASSFDRYTGELFF. For the CDR3, the DNA is TGTGCCAGCAGTTTCGACAGGTACACCGGGGAGCTGTTTTTT. J is TRBJ2-2 and V is TRBV12-3 or TRBV12-4; TRBD1 might be the D (6 bases). V was clipped by 3 bases and J by 3 bases, with 8 bases between them. The CDR3 loop spans 14 amino acids.